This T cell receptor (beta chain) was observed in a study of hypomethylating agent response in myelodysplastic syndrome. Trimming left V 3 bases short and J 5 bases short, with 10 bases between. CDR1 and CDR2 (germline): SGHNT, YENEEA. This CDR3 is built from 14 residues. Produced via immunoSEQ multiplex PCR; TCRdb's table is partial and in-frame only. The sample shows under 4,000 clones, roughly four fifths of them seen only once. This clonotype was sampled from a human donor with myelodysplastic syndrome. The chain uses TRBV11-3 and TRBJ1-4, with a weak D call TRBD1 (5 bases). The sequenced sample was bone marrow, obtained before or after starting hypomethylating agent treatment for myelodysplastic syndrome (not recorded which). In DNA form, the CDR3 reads TGTGCCAGCAGCTTCGGCAGGGCCAATGAAAAACTGTTTTTT. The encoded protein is CASSFGRANEKLFF.